The 13 T cell receptor beta chains given below trace back to one sample, sequenced in a study of shared clonotypes between healthy human individuals. Clones were sequenced by immunoSEQ multiplex PCR, and TCRdb holds only the in-frame ones, with some missing. The table records under 2.5 million clones, about nine tenths of them present only once. The sample taken for sequencing was naive CD4+ T cells from PBMCs. Subset given: CD45RA+ positively selected. The receptors originated from a man in his late teens or twenties in good health. Some clones in this sample may be carry-over from other donors' samples.

This chain uses TRBV28 with TRBJ1-1; TRBD1 aligns across 7 bases. Trimming removed 7 bases from V and 1 base from J; junction bases left unmatched: 6. The CDR3 runs to 14 residues. Per the germline V gene, CDR1 is MDHEN and CDR2 is SYDVKM. The CDR3 DNA sequence: TGTGCCAGCACACCTTCAGGGGGGAACACTGAAGCTTTCTTT. This encodes CASTPSGGNTEAFF.

This clone was counted once. The chain uses TRBV29-1 and TRBJ1-4; 7 nucleotides agree with TRBD1. The V gene end was trimmed by 5 bases and the J gene end by 7 bases; junction bases not matched to a gene: 13. Per the germline V gene, CDR1 is SQVTM and CDR2 is ANQGSEA. The CDR3 extends over 15 amino acids. DNA for the CDR3: TGCAGCGTTCGGGGATATACAGGGGTGGGTGAAAAACTGTTTTTT. Translation: CSVRGYTGVGEKLFF.

In this sample, this clone turned up once. DNA for the CDR3: TGTGCCAGCAGCGTTCGTACCGGGACGACTAACTATGGCTACACCTTC. Translating gives CASSVRTGTTNYGYTF. This chain links TRBV5-4 with TRBJ1-2, with D possibly matching TRBD1 (5 bases). The CDR3 covers 16 residues. Trimming took off 4 bases at V and 0 bases at J, with 16 bases between the two ends. The germline gives CDR1 SGHNT, CDR2 YYREEE (reference sequence).

The chain links TRBV9 to TRBJ2-2; possibly TRBD2 for D (5 bases). Germline CDR1 is SGDLS and CDR2 is YYNGEE. The ends were cut back, 4 bases at V and 3 bases at J, with 16 bases in the middle. CDR3 length: 16 residues. CDR3 sequence reads: CASSSPGSGYTGELFF. CDR3 nucleotide sequence: TGTGCCAGCAGCTCCCCCGGATCGGGGTACACCGGGGAGCTGTTTTTT.

With regard to this clone: Additional DNA sequences in this sample encode the identical CDR3. This sequence joins TRBV18 and TRBJ2-7, with D perhaps TRBD1 or TRBD2 (5 bases each). V shed 6 bases and J shed 0 bases, with 15 bases lying between them. The CDR3 is 15 residues long. Germline CDR1 KGHSH, CDR2 LQKENI. The CDR3 bases are TGTGCCAGCTCTCCCGGGACCGCGAGCTCCTACGAGCAGTACTTC. This sequence encodes CASSPGTASSYEQYF.

The chain links TRBV7-2 to TRBJ2-3; D not certain. Germline V gives CDR1 SGHTA, CDR2 FQGNSA. Trimming shortened V by 4 bases and J by 4 bases, and 6 bases separated the two germline ends. The CDR3 covers 12 residues. CDR3 residues: CASSSQSDTQYF. The CDR3 DNA follows: TGTGCCAGCAGCTCTCAGTCAGATACGCAGTATTTT.

The J gene is TRBJ1-2, the V gene TRBV11-2, with a weak D call TRBD1 (5 bases). The CDR3 spans 17 residues. V was trimmed by 5 bases and J by 3 bases, leaving 22 bases between them. Germline V CDR1 and CDR2: SGHAT, FQNNGV. In nucleotides, the CDR3 is TGTGCCAGCAGCCGCCCCTCCGGGGGGGAGAGGCACTATGGCTACACCTTC. This sequence encodes CASSRPSGGERHYGYTF.

The chain employs TRBV9 and TRBJ2-3; the match to TRBD2 covers 8 bases. The J segment lost 2 bases and the V segment lost 2 bases, leaving 10 bases of the junction unmatched. This CDR3 is built from 17 residues. Germline CDR1 and CDR2: SGDLS and YYNGEE. The CDR3, as DNA: TGTGCCAGCAGCGTGGAGTGGGACGGGAGGGCCACAGATACGCAGTATTTT. Translating it yields CASSVEWDGRATDTQYF. Drawing the rest from reference TRBV9 and TRBJ2-3, the complete variable domain is DSGVTQTPKHLITATGQRVTLRCSPRSGDLSVYWYQQSLDQGLQFLIQYYNGEERAKGNILERFSAQQFPDLHSELNLSSLELGDSALYFCASSVEWDGRATDTQYFGPGTRLTVL.

The V and J genes are TRBV29-1 and TRBJ2-1; D call uncertain. The V gene lost 4 bases and the J gene lost 10 bases, with 26 bases spanning the gap. The germline gives CDR1 SQVTM, CDR2 ANQGSEA. The CDR3 loop spans 16 amino acids. The CDR3 bases are TGCAGCGTTGGGGGTATCGTAGAGCCTTTCGGAAGCGAGCAGTTCTTC. The encoded protein is CSVGGIVEPFGSEQFF.

This chain joins TRBV7-9 and TRBJ2-3; no definite D call. In germline, CDR1 is SEHNR, CDR2 FQNEAQ (reference sequence). V gave up 3 bases and J gave up 0 bases, with 10 bases separating them. CDR3 size: 15 residues. In DNA form, the CDR3 reads TGTGCCAGCAGCTTCGCGGTGACGAGCACAGATACGCAGTATTTT. This sequence encodes CASSFAVTSTDTQYF.

The chain is built from TRBV10-2 and TRBJ2-3; D may be TRBD2 (5 bases). Germline V gene sequence: CDR1 WSHSY, CDR2 SAAADI. The CDR3 has 17 amino acids. V gave up 2 bases and J gave up 4 bases, with 19 bases separating them. Here the CDR3 DNA reads TGCGCCAGCAGTGAGGCTAGCCGACGACTTCTCTCAGATACGCAGTATTTT. Translation: CASSEASRRLLSDTQYF.

The chain joins TRBV9 to TRBJ2-3; 9 bases line up with TRBD2. The CDR3 has 19 amino acids. CDR1 and CDR2 from the germline V gene are SGDLS and YYNGEE. V gave up 0 bases and J gave up 6 bases; unmatched junction bases: 17. CDR3 region: CASSVERSSGLARADTQYF. CDR3 DNA: TGTGCCAGCAGCGTAGAGAGGTCGTCCGGACTAGCGCGTGCGGATACGCAGTATTTT. Combining the CDR3 with reference TRBV9 and TRBJ2-3 gives the whole variable domain DSGVTQTPKHLITATGQRVTLRCSPRSGDLSVYWYQQSLDQGLQFLIQYYNGEERAKGNILERFSAQQFPDLHSELNLSSLELGDSALYFCASSVERSSGLARADTQYFGPGTRLTVL.

As DNA, the CDR3 is TGTGCCAGCTCACCCATACCGGGACAGGGGTTCGGAAACACCATATATTTT. This translates into CASSPIPGQGFGNTIYF. The chain uses TRBV18 and TRBJ1-3, with 10 bases lining up with TRBD1. CDR1 KGHSH and CDR2 LQKENI come from the germline V gene. The V and J ends lost 3 bases and 4 bases, in that order; junction bases with no gene match: 9. The CDR3 is 17 residues long.